Detailed here is one T cell receptor beta chain. This sample was included in a study of blood T cell repertoires in COVID-19. The germline CDR1 and CDR2 sequences are MDHEN and SYDVKM. The CDR3 runs 14 residues. V was clipped by 8 bases and J by 4 bases, with 14 bases between them. Assay: immunoSEQ multiplex PCR; the TCRdb copy retains only in-frame clones and omits some. The data hold roughly 250,000 clones, with more than 60% observed a single time. The origin of this receptor is a woman in her thirties or forties with active or convalescent COVID-19. The rearrangement joins TRBV28 to TRBJ2-2; tentatively, D is TRBD1 (6 bases). Source material: peripheral blood. CDR3 residues: CASVLQGRTGELFF. The CDR3 coding sequence is TGTGCCAGCGTACTACAGGGACGCACCGGGGAGCTGTTTTTT.